These 19 T cell receptor beta chains were all obtained from the same sample, sequenced in a study of cytomegalovirus exposure and HLA in healthy donors. Amplification used 60 Vbeta primers and 13 Jbeta primers. Clones were sequenced by immunoSEQ multiplex PCR, and TCRdb holds only the in-frame ones, with some missing. The top ten clones hold about 1% of a sample with about 130,000 clones, roughly 80% of them seen once. Sequencing was carried out using PBMCs. These receptors all come from a boy younger than 18 in good health and CMV-seronegative.

The chain joins TRBV14 to TRBJ2-1; 9 nucleotides align to TRBD2. CDR3 size: 12 residues. Looked up from germline, CDR1 is SGHDN and CDR2 is FVKESK. The CDR3 here is CASGSSYNEQFF. The CDR3 nucleotides are TGTGCTAGCGGGAGCTCCTACAATGAGCAGTTCTTC.

Only one count was recorded for this clone. This chain uses TRBV5-1 with TRBJ2-1; the D gene is possibly TRBD1 (5 bases). V was pared by 7 bases and J by 4 bases, with 9 bases between. CDR1 and CDR2 from the germline V gene are SGHRS and YFSETQ. The CDR3 spans 12 residues. The CDR3 here is CASSPGYNEQFF. CDR3 nucleotide sequence: TGCGCCAGCTCCCCAGGGTACAATGAGCAGTTCTTC. The variable domain in full, with the rest retrieved from reference TRBV5-1 and TRBJ2-1, is KAGVTQTPRYLIKTRGQQVTLSCSPISGHRSVSWYQQTPGQGLQFLFEYFSETQRNKGNFPGRFSGRQFSNSRSEMNVSTLELGDSALYLCASSPGYNEQFFGPGTRLTVL.

This sequence joins TRBV7-2 and TRBJ1-1; D gene uncertain. The CDR3 length is 15 residues. Germline V CDR1 and CDR2: SGHTA, FQGNSA. V lost 2 bases to trimming and J lost 5 bases, with 15 bases between them. CDR3 DNA: TGTGCCAGCAGCTTAATCTTGGCGGGTGGGACTGAAGCTTTCTTT. This gives the protein CASSLILAGGTEAFF.

This clone was detected only a few times. The rearrangement links TRBV5-6 to TRBJ1-5; D is undetermined. The CDR3 has 14 residues. CDR1 SGHDT and CDR2 YYEEEE come from the germline V gene. V was cut by 0 bases and J by 2 bases, with 6 bases left in between. The CDR3 DNA reads TGTGCCAGCAGCTTGGCGGGAGGCAATCAGCCCCAGCATTTT. Encoded protein: CASSLAGGNQPQHF.

The chain uses TRBV6-1 and TRBJ1-1, with D perhaps TRBD1 (5 bases). The V gene's germline CDR1 is MNHNS and CDR2 SASEGT. With 4 bases removed from V and 0 bases from J, the gap between germline ends came to 12 bases. CDR3 length: 15 amino acids. The CDR3 here is CASSARTRLNTEAFF. Here the CDR3 DNA reads TGTGCCAGCAGTGCGCGGACAAGATTGAACACTGAAGCTTTCTTT.

The chain couples TRBV5-6 to TRBJ1-1; no reliable D call. In germline, CDR1 is SGHDT, CDR2 YYEEEE. The CDR3 totals 14 residues. The V end was cut by 1 base, the J end by 5 bases, with 12 bases between. The CDR3 loop is CASSLFDRGTEAFF. CDR3 DNA sequence: TGTGCCAGCAGCTTGTTCGACCGCGGGACTGAAGCTTTCTTT. Together with reference TRBV5-6 and TRBJ1-1, the CDR3 gives the full variable domain: DAGVTQSPTHLIKTRGQQVTLRCSPKSGHDTVSWYQQALGQGPQFIFQYYEEEERQRGNFPDRFSGHQFPNYSSELNVNALLLGDSALYLCASSLFDRGTEAFFGQGTRLTVV.

The chain combines TRBV30 with TRBJ2-7; D perhaps matches TRBD1 (6 bases). Germline values: CDR1 GTSNPN, CDR2 SVGIG (reference sequence). The germline V and J ends were trimmed by 3 bases and 4 bases, with 10 bases remaining between them. The CDR3 extends over 12 amino acids. CDR3 bases: TGTGCCTGGAGCTTCAGGGGTTACGAGCAGTACTTC. Translated, it gives CAWSFRGYEQYF.

This clone was seen a few times. The rearrangement uses TRBV14 and TRBJ2-2; D unclear. The V and J ends lost 1 base and 3 bases respectively, with 9 bases between them. Germline V CDR1 and CDR2: SGHDN, FVKESK. The length of the CDR3 is 15 residues. CDR3 loop: CASSQGHLYTGELFF. CDR3 in DNA: TGTGCCAGCAGCCAAGGACACTTATACACCGGGGAGCTGTTTTTT.

The V call is TRBV5-1, the J call TRBJ2-7; 7 nucleotides agree with TRBD2. The J call could be wrong; TRBJ2-5 is a better fit for the DNA end. Germline V gene sequence: CDR1 SGHRS, CDR2 YFSETQ. This CDR3 is 15 amino acids long. CDR3 sequence (DNA): TGCGCCAGCAGCTTCCGGGACTACTCCCAAGAGACCCAGTACTTC. It codes for CASSFRDYSQETQYF.

The chain joins TRBV7-9 to TRBJ1-1; 7 nucleotides agree with TRBD1. In germline, CDR1 is SEHNR, CDR2 FQNEAQ (reference sequence). CDR3 length equals 13 residues. V was clipped by 6 bases and J by 4 bases; unmatched bases: 5. The CDR3 sequence: CASRPPGGTEAFF. In DNA, the CDR3 is TGTGCCAGCAGACCCCCAGGGGGCACTGAAGCTTTCTTT.

V gene TRBV4-1 combines with J gene TRBJ1-5; D call uncertain. Germline CDR1 and CDR2: MGHRA and YSYEKL. Trimming took off 0 bases at V and 6 bases at J, with 6 bases between the two ends. The length of the CDR3 is 13 residues. As DNA, the CDR3 is TGCGCCAGCAGCCAAGATAATCGTCAGCCCCAGCATTTT. Protein: CASSQDNRQPQHF.

This clone was found a few times. The chain couples TRBV9 to TRBJ1-1, with TRBD1 matching 8 bases. V lost 3 bases and J lost 1; bases outside the gene matches: 2. CDR3 length: 14 residues. The germline V gene has CDR1 SGDLS and CDR2 YYNGEE. The CDR3 region has the DNA TGTGCCAGCAGCGCCGGACAGGGGAACACTGAAGCTTTCTTT. As protein: CASSAGQGNTEAFF.

This clone has just one count. The rearrangement uses TRBV5-8 and TRBJ1-4; D gene ambiguous. The CDR3 is 13 residues long. Germline values: CDR1 SGHTS, CDR2 YDEGEE. V was cut by 0 bases and J by 4 bases, with 4 bases left in between. In DNA form, the CDR3 reads TGTGCCAGCAGCTTGGGACTTAATGAAAAACTGTTTTTT. Protein: CASSLGLNEKLFF. Looking up the rest from reference TRBV5-8 and TRBJ1-4 gives the full variable domain: EAGVTQSPTHLIKTRGQQATLRCSPISGHTSVYWYQQALGLGLQFLLWYDEGEERNRGNFPPRFSGRQFPNYSSELNVNALELEDSALYLCASSLGLNEKLFFGSGTQLSVL.

This clone was seen only a few times. V usage is TRBV7-9 and J usage is TRBJ1-1; tentative D call: TRBD1 (6 bases). The V end was cut by 4 bases, the J end by 0 bases, with 15 bases between. CDR1 SEHNR and CDR2 FQNEAQ come from the germline V gene (reference sequence). There are 16 residues in the CDR3. CDR3 nucleotides: TGTGCCAGCAGCTCCGACAGGCGTCTCATGAACACTGAAGCTTTCTTT. It codes for CASSSDRRLMNTEAFF.

This sequence joins TRBV2 and TRBJ2-1, with 9 bases identical to TRBD2. CDR1 is SNHLY and CDR2 is FYNNEI in the germline V gene. Unmatched junction bases numbered 9, after V lost 8 bases and J lost 4 bases. The CDR3 sequence is 15 residues long. Here the CDR3 DNA reads TGTGCCAGCGGGGCGGGGGGGGTCCTTTACAATGAGCAGTTCTTC. Its translation is CASGAGGVLYNEQFF.

This chain links TRBV5-6 with TRBJ2-2, with D possibly matching TRBD2 (5 bases). This CDR3 is 15 amino acids long. V lost 4 bases and J 2 bases, leaving 12 bases between the germline ends. The germline V gene has CDR1 SGHDT and CDR2 YYEEEE. CDR3 nucleotide sequence: TGTGCCAGCAGCAATAGCGTCCCAAACACCGGGGAGCTGTTTTTT. Its protein is CASSNSVPNTGELFF.

This chain joins TRBV20-1 and TRBJ1-1; D is perhaps TRBD1 (6 bases). The CDR3 spans 11 residues. V lost 6 bases to trimming and J lost 4 bases, with 9 bases between them. Germline values: CDR1 DFQATT, CDR2 SNEGSKA (reference sequence). This CDR3 reads CSAPGATEAFF. Written as DNA, the CDR3 is TGCAGTGCCCCAGGGGCCACTGAAGCTTTCTTT.

The chain couples TRBV11-3 to TRBJ2-5, with 13 positions matching TRBD2. CDR3 length: 18 amino acids. J gave up 4 bases and V 0 bases, and 8 bases lay outside the gene matches. Germline lookup yields CDR1 SGHNT and CDR2 YENEEA. CDR3 sequence reads: CASSLDAALAGGPETQYF. The CDR3 region has the DNA TGTGCCAGCAGCTTAGATGCGGCACTAGCGGGAGGGCCAGAGACCCAGTACTTC.

CDR3 in DNA: TGTGCCAGCAGCCCCGGTGCTAGCGGGAGCACAGATACGCAGTATTTT. As protein: CASSPGASGSTDTQYF. This chain joins TRBV5-4 and TRBJ2-3, with TRBD2 identical over 8 bases. Germline lookup yields CDR1 SGHNT and CDR2 YYREEE (reference sequence). This CDR3 has 16 residues. The V segment lost 4 bases and the J segment 0 bases; nucleotides outside the gene matches: 7.